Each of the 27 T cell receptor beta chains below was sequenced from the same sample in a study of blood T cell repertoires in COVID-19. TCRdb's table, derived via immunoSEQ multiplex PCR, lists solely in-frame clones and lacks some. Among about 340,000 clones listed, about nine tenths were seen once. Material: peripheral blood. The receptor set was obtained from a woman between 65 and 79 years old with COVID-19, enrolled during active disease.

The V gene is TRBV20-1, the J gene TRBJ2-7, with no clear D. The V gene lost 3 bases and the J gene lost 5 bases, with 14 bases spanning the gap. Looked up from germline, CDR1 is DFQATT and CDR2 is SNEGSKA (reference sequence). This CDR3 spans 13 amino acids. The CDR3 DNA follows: TGCAGTGCTAGTGCAGGTATAATGGACGAGCAGTACTTC. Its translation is CSASAGIMDEQYF.

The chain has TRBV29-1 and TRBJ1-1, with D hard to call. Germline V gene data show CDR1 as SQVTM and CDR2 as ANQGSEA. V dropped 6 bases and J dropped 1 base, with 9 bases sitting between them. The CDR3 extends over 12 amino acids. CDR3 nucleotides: TGCAGCGTAAGCGGCCCGAACACTGAAGCTTTCTTT. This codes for CSVSGPNTEAFF.

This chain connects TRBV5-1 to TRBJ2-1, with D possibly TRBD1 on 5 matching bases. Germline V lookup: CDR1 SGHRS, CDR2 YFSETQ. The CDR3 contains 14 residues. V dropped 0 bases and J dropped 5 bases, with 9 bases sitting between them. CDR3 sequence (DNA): TGCGCCAGCAGCTTGGCGGACACACACAATGAGCAGTTCTTC. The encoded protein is CASSLADTHNEQFF. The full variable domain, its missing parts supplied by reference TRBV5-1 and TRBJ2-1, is KAGVTQTPRYLIKTRGQQVTLSCSPISGHRSVSWYQQTPGQGLQFLFEYFSETQRNKGNFPGRFSGRQFSNSRSEMNVSTLELGDSALYLCASSLADTHNEQFFGPGTRLTVL.

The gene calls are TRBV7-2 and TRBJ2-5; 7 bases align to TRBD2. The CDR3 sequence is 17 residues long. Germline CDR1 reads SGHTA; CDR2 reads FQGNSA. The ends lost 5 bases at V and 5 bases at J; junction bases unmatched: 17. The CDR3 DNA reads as TGTGCCAGCAGCCCTAGGCCGGCGGTAGGACTAGGGGAGACCCAGTACTTC. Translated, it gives CASSPRPAVGLGETQYF.

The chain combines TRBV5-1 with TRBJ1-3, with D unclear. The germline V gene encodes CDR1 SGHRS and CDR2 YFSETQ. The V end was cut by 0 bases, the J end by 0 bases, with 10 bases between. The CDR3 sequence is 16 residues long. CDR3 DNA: TGCGCCAGCAGCTTGGCCGGTCGAAGCTCTGGAAACACCATATATTTT. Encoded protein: CASSLAGRSSGNTIYF.

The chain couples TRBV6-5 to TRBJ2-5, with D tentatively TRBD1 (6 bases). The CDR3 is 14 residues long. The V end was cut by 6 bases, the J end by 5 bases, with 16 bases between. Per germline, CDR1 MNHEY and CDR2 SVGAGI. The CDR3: CASRLSRGSETQYF. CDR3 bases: TGTGCCAGCAGGCTATCCAGGGGATCGGAGACCCAGTACTTC.

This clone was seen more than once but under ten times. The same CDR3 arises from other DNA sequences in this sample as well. The CDR3 DNA reads TGTGCCAGCAGTTTATCCCCAACGGGTAACTATGGCTACACCTTC. Amino acid sequence: CASSLSPTGNYGYTF. This chain connects TRBV27 to TRBJ1-2; D remains ambiguous. Trimming removed 0 bases from V and 1 base from J, with 9 bases in between. The CDR3 is made up of 15 amino acids. The germline V gene encodes CDR1 MNHEY and CDR2 SMNVEV (reference sequence).

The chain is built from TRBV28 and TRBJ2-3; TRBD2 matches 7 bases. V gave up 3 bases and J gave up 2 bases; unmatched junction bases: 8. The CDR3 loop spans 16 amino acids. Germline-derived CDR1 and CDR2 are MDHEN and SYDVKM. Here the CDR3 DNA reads TGTGCCAGCAGTTTTGGGGGGAGGGAGTCCACAGATACGCAGTATTTT. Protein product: CASSFGGRESTDTQYF. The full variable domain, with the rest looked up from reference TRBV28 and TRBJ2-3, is DVKVTQSSRYLVKRTGEKVFLECVQDMDHENMFWYRQDPGLGLRLIYFSYDVKMKEKGDIPEGYSVSREKKERFSLILESASTNQTSMYLCASSFGGRESTDTQYFGPGTRLTVL.

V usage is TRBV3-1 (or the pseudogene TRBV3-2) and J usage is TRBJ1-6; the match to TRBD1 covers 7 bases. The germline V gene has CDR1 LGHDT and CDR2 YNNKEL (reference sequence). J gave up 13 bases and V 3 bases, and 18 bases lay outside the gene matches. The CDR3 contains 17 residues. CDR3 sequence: CASSQGFGSGGMGPLHF. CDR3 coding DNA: TGTGCCAGCAGCCAGGGCTTCGGGTCAGGGGGAATGGGCCCCCTCCACTTT.

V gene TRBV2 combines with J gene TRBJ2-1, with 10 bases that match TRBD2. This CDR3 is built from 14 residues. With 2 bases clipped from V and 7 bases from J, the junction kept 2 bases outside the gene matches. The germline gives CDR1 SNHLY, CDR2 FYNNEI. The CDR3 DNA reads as TGTGCCAGCAGTGAAAGCGGGGGGGCGAATGAGCAGTTCTTC. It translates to CASSESGGANEQFF.

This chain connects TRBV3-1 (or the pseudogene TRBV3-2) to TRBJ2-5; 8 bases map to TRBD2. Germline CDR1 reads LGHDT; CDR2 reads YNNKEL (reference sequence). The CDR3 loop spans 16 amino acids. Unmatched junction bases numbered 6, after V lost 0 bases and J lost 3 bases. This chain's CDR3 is CASSQDRTSRKETQYF. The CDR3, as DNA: TGTGCCAGCAGCCAAGACCGGACTAGCAGGAAAGAGACCCAGTACTTC.

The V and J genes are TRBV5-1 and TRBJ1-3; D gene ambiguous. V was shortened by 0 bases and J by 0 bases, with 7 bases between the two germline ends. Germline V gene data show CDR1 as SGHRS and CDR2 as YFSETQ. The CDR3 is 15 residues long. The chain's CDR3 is CASSLDANSGNTIYF. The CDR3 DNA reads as TGCGCCAGCAGCTTGGACGCGAACTCTGGAAACACCATATATTTT.

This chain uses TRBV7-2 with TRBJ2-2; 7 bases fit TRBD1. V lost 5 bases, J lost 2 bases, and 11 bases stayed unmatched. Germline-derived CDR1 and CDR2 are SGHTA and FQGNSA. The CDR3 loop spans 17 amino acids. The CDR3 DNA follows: TGTGCCAGCAGCAACCGGGACAGACAACTAAACACCGGGGAGCTGTTTTTT. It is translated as CASSNRDRQLNTGELFF.

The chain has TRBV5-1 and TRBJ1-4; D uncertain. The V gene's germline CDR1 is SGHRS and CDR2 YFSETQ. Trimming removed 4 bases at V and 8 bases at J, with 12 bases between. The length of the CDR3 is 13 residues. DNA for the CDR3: TGCGCCAGCAGCGTCGGAGGGAGCGAAAAACTGTTTTTT. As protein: CASSVGGSEKLFF.

The CDR3 DNA reads as TGTGCCAGTAGTATATCAGGGACAGGGCCGGGGCCCCAGCATTTT. Translating it yields CASSISGTGPGPQHF. The rearrangement joins TRBV19 to TRBJ1-5; 9 nucleotides match TRBD1. The CDR3 totals 15 residues. The V gene end was trimmed by 2 bases and the J gene end by 9 bases; junction bases not matched to a gene: 8. CDR1 and CDR2 from the germline V gene are LNHDA and SQIVND (reference sequence). Full variable domain (rest looked up from reference TRBV19 and TRBJ1-5): DGGITQSPKYLFRKEGQNVTLSCEQNLNHDAMYWYRQDPGQGLRLIYYSQIVNDFQKGDIAEGYSVSREKKESFPLTVTSAQKNPTAFYLCASSISGTGPGPQHFGDGTRLSIL.

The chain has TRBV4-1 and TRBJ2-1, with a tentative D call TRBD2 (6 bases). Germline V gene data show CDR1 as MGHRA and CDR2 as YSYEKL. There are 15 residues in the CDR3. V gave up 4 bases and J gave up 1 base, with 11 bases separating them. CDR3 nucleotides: TGCGCCAGCAGCCGGGGGGTTCTATCCTACAATGAGCAGTTCTTC. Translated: CASSRGVLSYNEQFF.

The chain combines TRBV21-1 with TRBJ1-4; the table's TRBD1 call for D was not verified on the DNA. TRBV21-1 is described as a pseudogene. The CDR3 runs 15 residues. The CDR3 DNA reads TGTGCCAGCAGCAAAGGCGGGACAGGTCACAGAGGGCTGTTTTTT. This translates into CASSKGGTGHRGLFF.

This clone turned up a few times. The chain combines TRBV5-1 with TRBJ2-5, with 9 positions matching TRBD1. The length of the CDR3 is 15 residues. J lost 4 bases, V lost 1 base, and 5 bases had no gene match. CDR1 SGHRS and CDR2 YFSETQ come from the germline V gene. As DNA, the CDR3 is TGCGCCAGCAGCTTGAATACAGGGGGCAGAGAGACCCAGTACTTC. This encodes CASSLNTGGRETQYF. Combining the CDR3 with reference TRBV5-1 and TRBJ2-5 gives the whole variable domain KAGVTQTPRYLIKTRGQQVTLSCSPISGHRSVSWYQQTPGQGLQFLFEYFSETQRNKGNFPGRFSGRQFSNSRSEMNVSTLELGDSALYLCASSLNTGGRETQYFGPGTRLLVL.

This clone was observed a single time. For the CDR3, the DNA is TGTGCCAGCAGGAGTGGACAGGGTTCGGGCAATCAGCCCCAGCATTTT. Its protein is CASRSGQGSGNQPQHF. The chain joins TRBV2 to TRBJ1-5, with 8 positions matching TRBD1. J lost 2 bases, V lost 6 bases, and 9 bases had no gene match. The CDR3 length is 16 residues. Germline V gives CDR1 SNHLY, CDR2 FYNNEI.

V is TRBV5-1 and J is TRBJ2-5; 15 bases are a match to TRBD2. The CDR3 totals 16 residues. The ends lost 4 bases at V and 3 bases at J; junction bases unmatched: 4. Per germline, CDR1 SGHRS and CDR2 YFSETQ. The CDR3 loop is CASSVGTSGGKETQYF. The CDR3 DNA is TGCGCCAGCAGCGTAGGGACTAGCGGGGGGAAAGAGACCCAGTACTTC.

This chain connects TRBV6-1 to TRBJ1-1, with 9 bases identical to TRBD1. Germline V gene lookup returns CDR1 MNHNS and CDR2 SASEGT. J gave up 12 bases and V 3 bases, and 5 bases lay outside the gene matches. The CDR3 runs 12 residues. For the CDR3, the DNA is TGTGCCAGCAGTGAGACGACAGGGGGTCCTTTCTTT. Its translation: CASSETTGGPFF.

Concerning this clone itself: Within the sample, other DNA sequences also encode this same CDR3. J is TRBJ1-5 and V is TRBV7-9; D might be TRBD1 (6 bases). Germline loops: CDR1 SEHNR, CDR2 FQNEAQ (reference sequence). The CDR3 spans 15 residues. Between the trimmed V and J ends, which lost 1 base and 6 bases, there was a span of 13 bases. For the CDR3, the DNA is TGTGCCAGCAGCTTAGGTGGGGGCGGGCGTCAGCCCCAGCATTTT. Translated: CASSLGGGGRQPQHF. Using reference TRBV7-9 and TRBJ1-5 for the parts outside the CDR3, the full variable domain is DTGVSQNPRHKITKRGQNVTFRCDPISEHNRLYWYRQTLGQGPEFLTYFQNEAQLEKSRLLSDRFSAERPKGSFSTLEIQRTEQGDSAMYLCASSLGGGGRQPQHFGDGTRLSIL.

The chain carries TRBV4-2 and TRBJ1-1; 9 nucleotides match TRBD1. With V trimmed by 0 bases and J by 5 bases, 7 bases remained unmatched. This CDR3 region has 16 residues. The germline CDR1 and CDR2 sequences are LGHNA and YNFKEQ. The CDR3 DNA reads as TGTGCCAGCAGCCAAGACGGGAACAGGGGGCCGACTGAAGCTTTCTTT. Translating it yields CASSQDGNRGPTEAFF.

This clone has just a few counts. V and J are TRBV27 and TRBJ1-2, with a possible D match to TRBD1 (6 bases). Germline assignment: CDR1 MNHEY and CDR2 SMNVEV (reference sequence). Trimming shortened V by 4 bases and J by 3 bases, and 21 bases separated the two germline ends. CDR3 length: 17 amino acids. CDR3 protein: CASSSRAFTGSYYGYTF. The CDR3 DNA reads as TGTGCCAGCAGTTCAAGAGCCTTTACAGGGAGCTACTATGGCTACACCTTC.

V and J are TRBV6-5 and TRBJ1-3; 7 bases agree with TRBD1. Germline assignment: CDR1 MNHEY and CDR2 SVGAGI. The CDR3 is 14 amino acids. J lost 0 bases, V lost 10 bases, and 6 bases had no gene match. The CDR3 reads CATWTGDSGNTIYF. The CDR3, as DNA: TGTGCCACCTGGACAGGAGACTCTGGAAACACCATATATTTT.

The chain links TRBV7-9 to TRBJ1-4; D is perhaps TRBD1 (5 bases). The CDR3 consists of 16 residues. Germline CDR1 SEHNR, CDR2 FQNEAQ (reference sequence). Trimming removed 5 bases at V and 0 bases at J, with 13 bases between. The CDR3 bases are TGTGCCAGCAGCCGTGGGACTGGAGCAACTAATGAAAAACTGTTTTTT. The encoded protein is CASSRGTGATNEKLFF.

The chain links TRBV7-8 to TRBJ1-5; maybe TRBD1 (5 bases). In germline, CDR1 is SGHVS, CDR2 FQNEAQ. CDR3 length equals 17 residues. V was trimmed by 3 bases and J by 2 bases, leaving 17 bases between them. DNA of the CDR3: TGTGCCAGCAGCTTTGGAGGTGGGAGGGACCGCAATCAGCCCCAGCATTTT. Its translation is CASSFGGGRDRNQPQHF.